This TCR beta chain emerged from a study of cytomegalovirus exposure and HLA in healthy donors. The CDR3 spans 16 residues. Trimming took 3 bases from V and 0 from J, leaving 14 bases between them. Germline V gene sequence: CDR1 KGHSH, CDR2 LQKENI. Here immunoSEQ multiplex PCR was the method, and the copy in TCRdb shows in-frame clones only, minus some. The sample yields roughly 300,000 clones, approximately 86% seen once. The sequenced sample was PBMCs. This chain uses TRBV18 with TRBJ1-2; D possibly corresponds to TRBD1 (5 bases). The source of this sequence is a young woman in good health and CMV-seropositive. The DNA of the CDR3 is TGTGCCAGCTCACCCAGGGTGTTGGTAACTAACTATGGCTACACCTTC. This sequence encodes CASSPRVLVTNYGYTF. The full variable domain, rest sourced from reference TRBV18 and TRBJ1-2, is NAGVMQNPRHLVRRRGQEARLRCSPMKGHSHVYWYRQLPEEGLKFMVYLQKENIIDESGMPKERFSAEFPKEGPSILRIQQVVRGDSAAYFCASSPRVLVTNYGYTFGSGTRLTVV.